This TCR beta chain is from a study of early T cells in non-severe SARS-CoV-2 infection. Background on the study: Sequenced bulk RNA came from whole blood that was unsorted, and chains were unpaired. General study findings and limits: Lookups in VDJdb leaned toward anti-spike CD8 responses and missed private and CD4 specificities.

This clonotype was recorded many times. The antigen is unknown. Attachment of unique molecular identifiers to individual cDNA molecules was performed. TCRdb analysed the 5' RACE reads with MiXCR anew, one entry per CDR3 protein. The data contain under 75,000 distinct CDR3 sequences, approximately 12% of them singletons. With 0 bases clipped from V and 0 bases from J, the junction kept 5 bases outside the gene matches. The CDR3 is 17 residues long. CDR1 is SQVTM, CDR2 ANQGSEA, per germline. The chain links TRBV29-1 to TRBJ2-4, with TRBD2 matching 10 bases. The sequence was obtained from an adult who was a healthcare worker with PCR-confirmed SARS-CoV-2 infection or an uninfected control (not recorded which). The source material was whole blood. CDR3 amino acids: CSVEETSGNLAKNIQYF. The CDR3, as DNA: TGCAGCGTTGAAGAAACTAGCGGGAACCTAGCCAAAAACATTCAGTACTTC.